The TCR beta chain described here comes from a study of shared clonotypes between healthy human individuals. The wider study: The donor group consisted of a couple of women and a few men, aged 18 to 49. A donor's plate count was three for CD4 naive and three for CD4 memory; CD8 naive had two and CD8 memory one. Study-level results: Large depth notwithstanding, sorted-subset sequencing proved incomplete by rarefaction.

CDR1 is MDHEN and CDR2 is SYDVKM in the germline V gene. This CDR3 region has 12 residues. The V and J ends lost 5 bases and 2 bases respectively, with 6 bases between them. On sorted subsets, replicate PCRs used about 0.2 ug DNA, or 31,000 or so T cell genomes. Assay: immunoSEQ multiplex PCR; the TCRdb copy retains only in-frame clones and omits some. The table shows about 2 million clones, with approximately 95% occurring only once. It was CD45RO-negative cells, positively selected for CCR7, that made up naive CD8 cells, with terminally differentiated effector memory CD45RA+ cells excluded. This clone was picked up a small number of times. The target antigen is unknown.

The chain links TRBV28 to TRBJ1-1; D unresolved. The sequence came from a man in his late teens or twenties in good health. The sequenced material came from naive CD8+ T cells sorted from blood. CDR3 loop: CASSHSNTEAFF. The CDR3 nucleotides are TGTGCCAGCAGTCACAGTAACACTGAAGCTTTCTTT.